These 12 T cell receptor beta chains were all obtained from the same sample, sequenced in a study of cytomegalovirus exposure and HLA in healthy donors. Primers: 60 Vbeta forward and 13 Jbeta reverse. Here immunoSEQ multiplex PCR was the method, and the copy in TCRdb shows in-frame clones only, minus some. There are 180,000 or so clones in the sample; about 82% occur only once, and 1.5% to 2% lies in the top ten. Sequenced: PBMCs. The source is a man aged 18 to 30 in good health and CMV-seronegative.

A few counts support this clone. The chain joins TRBV7-9 to TRBJ1-5; D uncertain. The V gene's germline CDR1 is SEHNR and CDR2 FQNEAQ (reference sequence). The CDR3 is made up of 12 amino acids. The V gene lost 2 bases and the J gene lost 5 bases, with 4 bases spanning the gap. The CDR3 spells CASSLPDQPQHF. The CDR3 coding sequence is TGTGCCAGCAGCTTACCAGATCAGCCCCAGCATTTT.

Turning to this clone: Distinct nucleotide sequences in the sample also encode this CDR3. The chain has TRBV10-2 and TRBJ2-2; TRBD1 matches at 8 bases. This CDR3 is 13 amino acids long. The germline V gene encodes CDR1 WSHSY and CDR2 SAAADI. J gave up 5 bases and V 8 bases, and 4 bases lay outside the gene matches. CDR3 sequence reads: CASGTGGTGELFF. The CDR3 nucleotides read TGCGCCAGCGGAACAGGGGGAACCGGGGAGCTGTTTTTT.

As to this clone: Other DNA sequences within the sample encode an identical CDR3. The chain uses TRBV5-1 and TRBJ2-3; TRBD2 might be the D (5 bases). Trimming removed 10 bases from V and 2 bases from J, with 20 bases in between. The V gene's germline CDR1 is SGHRS and CDR2 YFSETQ. The CDR3 consists of 15 residues. CDR3 sequence (DNA): TGCGCCGGATCAACTGGAGGTTCCCCCACAGATACGCAGTATTTT. Protein: CAGSTGGSPTDTQYF.

The chain couples TRBV5-1 to TRBJ1-2; TRBD1 matches 7 bases. The ends lost 4 bases at V and 5 bases at J; junction bases unmatched: 8. The CDR3 has 14 residues. Germline lookup yields CDR1 SGHRS and CDR2 YFSETQ. The CDR3 loop is CASSVGPGGYGYTF. DNA of the CDR3: TGCGCCAGCAGCGTGGGTCCAGGGGGTTATGGCTACACCTTC.

This clone has only a few counts. The chain links TRBV11-2 to TRBJ1-1; no clear D gene. The CDR3 sequence is 16 residues long. V lost 5 bases to trimming and J lost 4 bases, with 20 bases between them. Germline V lookup: CDR1 SGHAT, CDR2 FQNNGV. The CDR3 spells CASSGPWEGRGTEAFF. The CDR3 nucleotides are TGTGCCAGCAGCGGACCCTGGGAGGGTCGGGGCACTGAAGCTTTCTTT. The variable domain in full, completed from reference TRBV11-2 and TRBJ1-1, reads EAGVAQSPRYKIIEKRQSVAFWCNPISGHATLYWYQQILGQGPKLLIQFQNNGVVDDSQLPKDRFSAERLKGVDSTLKIQPAKLEDSAVYLCASSGPWEGRGTEAFFGQGTRLTVV.

V is TRBV15 and J is TRBJ1-5; possible D gene TRBD1, 6 bases. The germline V gene encodes CDR1 LNHNV and CDR2 YYDKDF (reference sequence). The CDR3 is 15 amino acids. Trimming left V 0 bases short and J 2 bases short, with 8 bases between. The chain's CDR3 is CATSRDPGGNQPQHF. CDR3 DNA sequence: TGTGCCACCAGCAGAGATCCAGGGGGCAATCAGCCCCAGCATTTT.

V and J are TRBV19 and TRBJ1-6, with D possibly TRBD1 on 5 matching bases. Trimming cost V 5 bases and J 7 bases, with 30 bases left between them. This CDR3 comprises 20 residues. CDR1 is LNHDA, CDR2 SQIVND, per germline (reference sequence). As DNA, the CDR3 is TGTGCCAGTAGTTCTATCTCTGGGGCAGCCAACTTTCAGGAGAATTCACCCCTCCACTTT. Encoded protein: CASSSISGAANFQENSPLHF.

To note about this clone: Possible read error: a much larger clone is one base away. This sequence joins TRBV14 and TRBJ1-1, with unresolved D. The CDR3 runs 12 residues. V lost 3 bases and J 1 base, leaving 3 bases between the germline ends. Germline V CDR1 and CDR2: SGHDN, FVKESK. The chain's CDR3 is CASSHGNTEAFF. Written as DNA, the CDR3 is TGTGCCAGCAGCCACGGGAACACTGAAGCTTTCTTT.

This clone was observed once. The chain combines TRBV5-6 with TRBJ1-6; tentative D call: TRBD1 (5 bases). The germline V gene encodes CDR1 SGHDT and CDR2 YYEEEE. There are 14 residues in the CDR3. Trimming removed 4 bases from V and 9 bases from J, with 14 bases in between. Here the CDR3 DNA reads TGTGCCAGCAGCCGCGGGACCCGGGGTTCACCCCTCCACTTT. Protein sequence: CASSRGTRGSPLHF.

The gene calls are TRBV7-8 and TRBJ2-3, with D maybe TRBD2 (6 bases). The germline gives CDR1 SGHVS, CDR2 FQNEAQ. The length of the CDR3 is 16 residues. The V end lost 5 bases, the J end lost 5 bases, and 20 bases lay between the germline ends. CDR3 residues: CASSRRLTAGGDTQYF. CDR3 DNA sequence: TGTGCCAGCAGCCGACGCTTAACCGCCGGGGGAGATACGCAGTATTTT.

J is TRBJ1-2 and V is TRBV6-5; D is ambiguous. CDR3 size: 13 residues. Germline CDR1 is MNHEY and CDR2 is SVGAGI. V shed 5 bases and J shed 4 bases, with 11 bases lying between them. The CDR3 loop is CASSPTGSYGYTF. CDR3 DNA: TGTGCCAGCAGTCCCACCGGGAGCTATGGCTACACCTTC.

The genes are TRBV6-5 and TRBJ2-3; D perhaps matches TRBD1 (6 bases). Trimming cost V 0 bases and J 8 bases, with 6 bases left between them. The length of the CDR3 is 12 residues. Germline-derived CDR1 and CDR2 are MNHEY and SVGAGI. The CDR3 is CASSYSGGTQYF. The DNA of the CDR3 is TGTGCCAGCAGTTACTCAGGGGGTACGCAGTATTTT.